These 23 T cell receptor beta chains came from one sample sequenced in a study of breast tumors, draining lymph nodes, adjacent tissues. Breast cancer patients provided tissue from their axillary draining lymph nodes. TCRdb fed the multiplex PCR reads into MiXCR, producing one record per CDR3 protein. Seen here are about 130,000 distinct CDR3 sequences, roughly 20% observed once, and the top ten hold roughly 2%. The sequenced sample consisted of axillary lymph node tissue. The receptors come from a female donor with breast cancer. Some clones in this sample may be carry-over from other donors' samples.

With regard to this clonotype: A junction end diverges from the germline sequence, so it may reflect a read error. The CDR3 spells CSAKRTGEDLEPQHF. The DNA of the CDR3 is TGCAGTGCGAAGAGGACAGGGGAAGACCTGGAGCCCCAGCACTTC. The chain combines TRBV20-1 with TRBJ2-5; 9 bases match TRBD1. The CDR3 length is 15 residues. CDR1 is DFQATT, CDR2 SNEGSKA, per germline (reference sequence).

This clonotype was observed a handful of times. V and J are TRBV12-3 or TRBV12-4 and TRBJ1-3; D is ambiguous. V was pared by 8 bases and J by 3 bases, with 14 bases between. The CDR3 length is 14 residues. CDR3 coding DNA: TGTGCCAGCGGGTCCTGGGCCGTTGGAAACACCATATATTTT. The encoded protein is CASGSWAVGNTIYF.

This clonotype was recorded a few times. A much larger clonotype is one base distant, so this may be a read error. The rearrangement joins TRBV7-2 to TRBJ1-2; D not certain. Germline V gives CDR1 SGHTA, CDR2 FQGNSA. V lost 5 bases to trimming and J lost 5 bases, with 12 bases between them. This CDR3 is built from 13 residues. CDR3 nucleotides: TGTGCCAGCAGCCAGTCAAGGGAATATGGCTACACCTTC. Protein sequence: CASSQSREYGYTF.

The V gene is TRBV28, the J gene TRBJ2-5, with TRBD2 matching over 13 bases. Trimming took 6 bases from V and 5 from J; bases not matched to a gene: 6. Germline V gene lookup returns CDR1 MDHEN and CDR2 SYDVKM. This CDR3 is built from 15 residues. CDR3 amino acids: CASRPRLAGGETQYF. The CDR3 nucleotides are TGTGCCAGCAGACCTCGACTAGCGGGAGGCGAGACCCAGTACTTC.

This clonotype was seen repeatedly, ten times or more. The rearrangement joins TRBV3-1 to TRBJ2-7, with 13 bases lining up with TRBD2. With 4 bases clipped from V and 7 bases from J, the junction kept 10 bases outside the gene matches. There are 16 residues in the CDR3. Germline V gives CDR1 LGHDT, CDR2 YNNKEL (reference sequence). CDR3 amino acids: CASSPNWTSGRGEQYF. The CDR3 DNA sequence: TGTGCCAGCAGCCCAAATTGGACTAGCGGGAGAGGGGAGCAGTACTTC.

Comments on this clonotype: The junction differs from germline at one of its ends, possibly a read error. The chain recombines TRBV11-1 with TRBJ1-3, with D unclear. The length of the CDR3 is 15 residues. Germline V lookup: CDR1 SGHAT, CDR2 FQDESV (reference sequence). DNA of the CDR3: TGTGCCAGCAGCTTAGACGTTTACTCTGGAAGCACCATATATTTT. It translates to CASSLDVYSGSTIYF. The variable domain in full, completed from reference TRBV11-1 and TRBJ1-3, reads EAEVAQSPRYKITEKSQAVAFWCDPISGHATLYWYRQILGQGPELLVQFQDESVVDDSQLPKDRFSAERLKGVDSTLKIQPAELGDSAMYLCASSLDVYSGSTIYFGEGSWLTVV.

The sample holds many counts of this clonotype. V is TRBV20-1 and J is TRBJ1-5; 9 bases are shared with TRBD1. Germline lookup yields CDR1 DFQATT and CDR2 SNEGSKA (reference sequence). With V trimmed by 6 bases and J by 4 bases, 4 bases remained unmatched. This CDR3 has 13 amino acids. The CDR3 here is CSAGTGRNQPQHF. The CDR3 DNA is TGCAGTGCAGGGACAGGGAGAAATCAGCCCCAGCATTTT.

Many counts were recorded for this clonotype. CDR3 DNA sequence: TGTGCCAGCAGCAAAGCGGGGGGGCAGGCAAATGAAAAACTGTTTTTT. This translates into CASSKAGGQANEKLFF. V usage is TRBV5-5 and J usage is TRBJ1-4, with D tentatively TRBD1 (6 bases). Germline V gene data show CDR1 as SGHKS and CDR2 as YYEKEE (reference sequence). The V end lost 4 bases, the J end lost 5 bases, and 18 bases lay between the germline ends. CDR3 length: 16 amino acids.

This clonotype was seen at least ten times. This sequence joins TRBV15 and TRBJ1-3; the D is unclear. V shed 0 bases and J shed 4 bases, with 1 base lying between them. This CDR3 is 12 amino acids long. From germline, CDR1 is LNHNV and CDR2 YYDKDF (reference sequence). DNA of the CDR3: TGTGCCACCAGCAGAGAAGGAAACACCATATATTTT. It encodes CATSREGNTIYF.

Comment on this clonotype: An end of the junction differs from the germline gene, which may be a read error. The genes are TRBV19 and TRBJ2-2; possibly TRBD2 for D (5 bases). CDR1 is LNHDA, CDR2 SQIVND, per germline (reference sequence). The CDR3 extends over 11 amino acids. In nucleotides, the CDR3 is TGTGCCACCCGATTCGCCGGGGAGCTGTCTTTT. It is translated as CATRFAGELSF.

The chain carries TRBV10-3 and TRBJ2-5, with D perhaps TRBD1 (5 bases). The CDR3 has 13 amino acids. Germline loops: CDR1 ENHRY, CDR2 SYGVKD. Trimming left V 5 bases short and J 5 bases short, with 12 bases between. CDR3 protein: CAISWTKDETQYF. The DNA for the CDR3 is TGTGCCATCAGTTGGACAAAAGACGAGACCCAGTACTTC.

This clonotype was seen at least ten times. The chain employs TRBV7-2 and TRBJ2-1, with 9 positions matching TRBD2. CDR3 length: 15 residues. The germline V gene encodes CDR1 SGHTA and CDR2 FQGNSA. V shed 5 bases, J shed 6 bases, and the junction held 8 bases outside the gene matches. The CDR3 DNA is TGTGCCAGCAGCCCCAGCTCAGCGGGAGGCAATGAGCAGTTCTTC. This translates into CASSPSSAGGNEQFF.

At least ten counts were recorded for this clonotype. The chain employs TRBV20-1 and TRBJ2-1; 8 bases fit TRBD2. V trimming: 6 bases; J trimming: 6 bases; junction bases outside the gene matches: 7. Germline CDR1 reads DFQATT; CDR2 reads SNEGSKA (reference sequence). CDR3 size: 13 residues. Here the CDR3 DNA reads TGCAGTGCCGCGGGACTAGGGGCCAATGAGCAGTTCTTC. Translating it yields CSAAGLGANEQFF.

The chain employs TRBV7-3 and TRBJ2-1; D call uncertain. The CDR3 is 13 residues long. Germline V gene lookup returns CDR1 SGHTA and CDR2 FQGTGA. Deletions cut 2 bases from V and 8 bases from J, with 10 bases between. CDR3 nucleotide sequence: TGTGCCAGCAGCTTACCCCCCAAGCATGAGCAGTTCTTC. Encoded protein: CASSLPPKHEQFF.

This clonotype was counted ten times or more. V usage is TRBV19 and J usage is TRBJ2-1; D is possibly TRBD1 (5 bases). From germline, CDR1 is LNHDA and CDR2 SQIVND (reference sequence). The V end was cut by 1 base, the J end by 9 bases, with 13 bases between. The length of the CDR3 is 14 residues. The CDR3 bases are TGTGCCAGTAGTATAGGTGGGGCCTATGGTGAGCAGTTCTTC. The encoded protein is CASSIGGAYGEQFF.

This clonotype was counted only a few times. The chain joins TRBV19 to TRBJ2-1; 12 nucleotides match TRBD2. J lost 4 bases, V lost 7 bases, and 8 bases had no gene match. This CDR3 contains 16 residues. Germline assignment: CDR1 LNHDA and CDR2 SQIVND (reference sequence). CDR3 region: CASTSTGLAGYNEQFF. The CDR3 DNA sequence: TGTGCCAGTACCTCAACGGGACTAGCGGGTTACAATGAGCAGTTCTTC.

For the CDR3, the DNA is TGTGCCAGTAGTCTCATGGCGGGGGACACAGATACGCAGTATTTT. Amino acids: CASSLMAGDTDTQYF. The chain joins TRBV19 to TRBJ2-3; 7 bases line up with TRBD2. The CDR3 contains 15 residues. Germline assignment: CDR1 LNHDA and CDR2 SQIVND (reference sequence). V lost 5 bases, J lost 2 bases, and 7 bases stayed unmatched.

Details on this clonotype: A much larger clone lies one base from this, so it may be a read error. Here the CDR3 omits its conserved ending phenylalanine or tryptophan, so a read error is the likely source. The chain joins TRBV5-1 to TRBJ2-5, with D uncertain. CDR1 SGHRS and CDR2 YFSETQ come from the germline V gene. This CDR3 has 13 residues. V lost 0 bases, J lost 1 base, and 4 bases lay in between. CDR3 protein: CASSLVSQETQYI. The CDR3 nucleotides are TGCGCCAGCAGCTTGGTGTCCCAAGAGACCCAGTACATC.

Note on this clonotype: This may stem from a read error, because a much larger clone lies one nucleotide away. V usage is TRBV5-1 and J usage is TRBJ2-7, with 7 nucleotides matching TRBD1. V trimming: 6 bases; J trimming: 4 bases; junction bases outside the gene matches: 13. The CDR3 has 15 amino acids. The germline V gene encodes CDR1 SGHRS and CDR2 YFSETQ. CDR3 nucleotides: TGCGCCAGCAAACAAGGGACAGCCGGAGGTTACGAGCAGTACTTC. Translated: CASKQGTAGGYEQYF. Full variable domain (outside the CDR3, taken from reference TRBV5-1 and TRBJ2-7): KAGVTQTPRYLIKTRGQQVTLSCSPISGHRSVSWYQQTPGQGLQFLFEYFSETQRNKGNFPGRFSGRQFSNSRSEMNVSTLELGDSALYLCASKQGTAGGYEQYFGPGTRLTVT.

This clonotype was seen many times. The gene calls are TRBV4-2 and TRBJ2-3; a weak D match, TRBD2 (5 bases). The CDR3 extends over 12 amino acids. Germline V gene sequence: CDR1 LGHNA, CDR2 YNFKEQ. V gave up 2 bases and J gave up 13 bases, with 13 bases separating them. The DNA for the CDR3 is TGTGCCAGCAGCCAAAGCGGAAAAGGAGAGTATTTT. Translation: CASSQSGKGEYF.

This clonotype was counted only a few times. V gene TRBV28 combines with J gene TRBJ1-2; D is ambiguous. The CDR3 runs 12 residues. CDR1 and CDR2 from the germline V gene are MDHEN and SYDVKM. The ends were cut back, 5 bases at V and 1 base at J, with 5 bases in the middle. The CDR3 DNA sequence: TGTGCCAGCAGTAAGAATAACTATGGCTACACCTTC. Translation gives CASSKNNYGYTF.

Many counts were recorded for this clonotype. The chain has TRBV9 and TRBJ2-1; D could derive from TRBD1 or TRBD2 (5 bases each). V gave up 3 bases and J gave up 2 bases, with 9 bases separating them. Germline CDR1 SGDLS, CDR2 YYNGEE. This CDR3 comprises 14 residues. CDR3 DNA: TGTGCCAGCAGCGCGGGACCGCCCTACAATGAGCAGTTCTTC. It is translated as CASSAGPPYNEQFF. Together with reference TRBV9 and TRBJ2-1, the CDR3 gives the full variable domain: DSGVTQTPKHLITATGQRVTLRCSPRSGDLSVYWYQQSLDQGLQFLIQYYNGEERAKGNILERFSAQQFPDLHSELNLSSLELGDSALYFCASSAGPPYNEQFFGPGTRLTVL.

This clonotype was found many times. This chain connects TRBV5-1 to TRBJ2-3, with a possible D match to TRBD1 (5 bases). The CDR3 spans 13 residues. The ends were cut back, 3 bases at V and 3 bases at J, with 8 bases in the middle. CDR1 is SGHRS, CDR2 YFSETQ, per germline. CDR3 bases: TGCGCCAGCAGCTCCTCAGGGACAGATACGCAGTATTTT. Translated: CASSSSGTDTQYF.